Listed here is a single TCR beta chain. This clone has just one count. The specificity of this receptor is unknown. Base qualities are missing; no much larger clone stands one base away. The data were obtained in a study of CD8+ T cells in alopecia areata (dated by TCRdb to 2016 to 2018). With respect to the entire study: The treated patients, all with moderate-to-severe alopecia areata, were enrolled in an open-label pilot trial of oral tofacitinib given at 5 to 10 mg twice daily. Scalp clonality was compared across normal scalp (n=4), patchy alopecia areata scalp (n=8), and alopecia totalis/universalis scalp (n=8). immunoSEQ multiplex PCR using 35 Vbeta forward primers and 13 Jbeta reverse primers was used to amplify TCRbeta CDR3 regions. In humans, TCRbeta sequencing was performed on scalp tissue and on sorted CD4+ and CD8+ peripheral blood T cells from healthy controls and from patients with patchy or totalis/universalis alopecia areata. RNA came from the PAXgene miRNA kit for fixed scalp, the miRNeasy kit for PBMCs, and the RNeasy kit for mouse skin. Biopsies were taken from tofacitinib-treated patients at baseline and at 4 and 24 weeks of treatment, and a later scalp biopsy was taken in several of the tofacitinib-treated patients. The study used high-throughput TCRbeta sequencing to examine T cell clonal expansion in alopecia areata, in both the C3H/HeJ mouse model and human patients. Patients stayed on tofacitinib for 6 to 18 months and then had 6 months of follow-up off drug so that delayed response and recurrence could be assessed.

According to the study, the label for this sample's time point signals: baseline before oral tofacitinib. Peripheral blood and lesional scalp punch biopsies were obtained from patients with alopecia areata. PBMCs were isolated by density centrifugation and stained for CD3, CD4 and CD8, after which CD4+ and CD8+ T cells were sorted on a FACSAria. A distance of 8 bases separates the germline ends of V and J, which lose 1 base and 3 bases respectively. Measured from the cysteine to the phenylalanine, the CDR3 is 13 residues long. The entry retains the CDR3 DNA only, 39 bases that are in frame from base 1. Reading the germline V gene gives CDR1 SGHDT and CDR2 YYEEEE. Library preparation employed the immunoSEQ multiplex PCR assay. RNA was extracted from all samples and reverse transcribed into cDNA as template for TCR sequencing. First-strand cDNA was synthesized with SuperScript III using a 2:1 mix of oligo-dT and random hexamers. A synthetic immune receptor repertoire was used to measure amplification bias, and any remaining bias was corrected computationally. The study's processing was this. Raw reads were preprocessed for error removal, and CDR3 was defined according to IMGT conventions as running from the conserved cysteine to phenylalanine. Clonality was calculated as 1 minus Shannon entropy normalized by log2 of the number of productive unique TCRs. Scalp TCRbeta sequences were cross-referenced with sorted blood CD4 and CD8 repertoires so that the CD4 or CD8 identity of scalp clones could be inferred. TCRdb's version of the immuneACCESS table is confined to in-frame rearrangements and falls short of the full clone set. An unresolved V gene accounts for under half of the shortfall where checked; the remainder is of unknown origin. That table furnishes V, J and clone size, whereas the DNA furnished D and trimming. The table for this sample lists about 130,000 clones; roughly 62% of them were counted only once. Around 6% of the sample is taken by the ten largest.

Here is what the overall study found, with its caveats: TCR sequences shared between patients were less clear than in mice, possibly partly because of HLA diversity in the patient population. Higher clonality and more expanded CD8+ clones were observed in lesional scalp than in normal scalp, particularly in alopecia totalis/universalis, a finding suggestive of antigenic drive. Scalp TCR repertoire analysis is complicated because resident alphabeta T cells in normal human skin are also sequenced, whereas mouse skin is dominated by gammadelta T cells.

The sequenced sample was CD4+ T cells sorted from blood, obtained at week 0. The TCR originated in a human donor with alopecia areata. The receptor chain draws on TRBV5-6 and TRBJ2-7; the D segment could be TRBD2, given 5 matching bases. The nucleotide sequence is TGTGCCAGCAGCTTGAATGGACTCTACGAGCAGTACTTC. It specifies CASSLNGLYEQYF.